Below, 10 T cell receptor beta chains from the same sample are listed, as sequenced in a study of shared clonotypes between healthy human individuals. Method: immunoSEQ multiplex PCR; TCRdb's copy keeps in-frame clones and lacks some. The sample has 950,000 to 1,100,000 clones, approximately 72% seen once. The specimen sequenced was memory CD4+ T cells sorted from blood. Noted subset: CD45RA-negative fraction. These TCRs come from a man aged 18 to 35 in good health.

V and J are TRBV9 and TRBJ2-3; possible D gene TRBD2, 5 bases. The CDR3 loop spans 15 amino acids. The V gene lost 3 bases and the J gene lost 1 base, with 12 bases spanning the gap. Per the germline V gene, CDR1 is SGDLS and CDR2 is YYNGEE. This chain's CDR3 is CASSASPPGTDTQYF. In nucleotides, the CDR3 is TGTGCCAGCAGCGCTAGCCCTCCGGGCACAGATACGCAGTATTTT.

The V gene is TRBV5-4, the J gene TRBJ2-5, with 8 bases aligning to TRBD1. This CDR3 is 16 amino acids long. The V gene end was trimmed by 3 bases and the J gene end by 2 bases; junction bases not matched to a gene: 9. Per the germline V gene, CDR1 is SGHNT and CDR2 is YYREEE (reference sequence). The CDR3 nucleotides are TGTGCCAGCAGCTCCCCAACAGGGGGAAGTCAAGAGACCCAGTACTTC. Translating gives CASSSPTGGSQETQYF. Full variable domain (missing parts from reference TRBV5-4 and TRBJ2-5): ETGVTQSPTHLIKTRGQQVTLRCSSQSGHNTVSWYQQALGQGPQFIFQYYREEENGRGNFPPRFSGLQFPNYSSELNVNALELDDSALYLCASSSPTGGSQETQYFGPGTRLLVL.

V usage is TRBV14 and J usage is TRBJ2-7, with D tentatively TRBD1 (6 bases). This CDR3 region has 16 residues. CDR1 SGHDN and CDR2 FVKESK come from the germline V gene. Trimming stripped 0 bases from V and 3 bases from J, with 15 bases between. The CDR3 nucleotides read TGTGCCAGCAGCCAAGATCGAACAGGACAGCACTACGAGCAGTACTTC. This gives the protein CASSQDRTGQHYEQYF.

The J gene is TRBJ1-2, the V gene TRBV7-6, with 8 bases aligning to TRBD1. V shed 6 bases and J 4 bases; nucleotides not matched to a gene: 7. The CDR3 extends over 14 amino acids. Germline V CDR1 and CDR2: SGHVS, FNYEAQ. CDR3 region: CASRIQGVTYGYTF. In DNA, the CDR3 is TGTGCCAGCAGGATACAGGGGGTGACCTATGGCTACACCTTC.

The rearrangement joins TRBV9 to TRBJ1-1; weak D call: TRBD1 (6 bases). Germline CDR1 reads SGDLS; CDR2 reads YYNGEE. V lost 1 base and J 4 bases, leaving 14 bases between the germline ends. This CDR3 is 15 amino acids long. CDR3 nucleotide sequence: TGTGCCAGCAGCGTATGGGACATGGGTGGCACTGAAGCTTTCTTT. Protein product: CASSVWDMGGTEAFF. Full variable domain (remainder filled in from reference TRBV9 and TRBJ1-1): DSGVTQTPKHLITATGQRVTLRCSPRSGDLSVYWYQQSLDQGLQFLIQYYNGEERAKGNILERFSAQQFPDLHSELNLSSLELGDSALYFCASSVWDMGGTEAFFGQGTRLTVV.

The chain couples TRBV6-4 to TRBJ2-1, with D maybe TRBD1 (5 bases). The CDR3 spans 13 residues. The V gene lost 5 bases and the J gene lost 5 bases, with 10 bases spanning the gap. Germline V gene data show CDR1 as MRHNA and CDR2 as SNTAGT. In DNA, the CDR3 is TGTGCCAGCAGTCAGGGTAGGAACAATGAGCAGTTCTTC. Amino acids: CASSQGRNNEQFF.

For this clone: The sample contains more than one DNA sequence encoding this CDR3. The rearrangement links TRBV10-2 to TRBJ2-7; D ambiguous. V lost 3 bases, J lost 2 bases, and 5 bases lay in between. The CDR3 runs to 12 residues. From germline, CDR1 is WSHSY and CDR2 SAAADI. For the CDR3, the DNA is TGCGCCAGCAGTGAAGAAACCTACGAGCAGTACTTC. Translating gives CASSEETYEQYF.

The genes are TRBV6-6 and TRBJ2-1; 9 positions agree with TRBD2. After removal of 2 bases from V and 13 bases from J, the junction contained 6 bases not matched to a gene. Germline CDR1 MNHNY, CDR2 SVGAGI (reference sequence). The length of the CDR3 is 13 residues. The CDR3 region is CASSYIGGGGQFF. The CDR3 coding sequence is TGTGCCAGCAGTTACATTGGCGGGGGGGGCCAGTTCTTC.

This clone was seen once. V is TRBV10-3 and J is TRBJ1-5; the D is unclear. CDR3 length: 16 amino acids. CDR1 is ENHRY and CDR2 is SYGVKD in the germline V gene. V was clipped by 0 bases and J by 0 bases, with 9 bases between them. CDR3 DNA sequence: TGTGCCATCAGTGAGTCTGGTACACCTAGCAATCAGCCCCAGCATTTT. Its protein product is CAISESGTPSNQPQHF.

J is TRBJ1-6 and V is TRBV30; the D is unclear. The CDR3 loop spans 15 amino acids. Germline V CDR1 and CDR2: GTSNPN, SVGIG (reference sequence). Trimming removed 0 bases at V and 8 bases at J, with 14 bases between. This CDR3 is CAWSVGWEGYSPLHF. The CDR3 DNA sequence: TGTGCCTGGAGTGTTGGTTGGGAGGGTTATTCACCCCTCCACTTT.